This T cell receptor (beta chain) was recorded in a study of radiotherapy plus CTLA-4 blockade in lung cancer. The overall study: The study recorded objective responses in 15% to 20% of patients and disease control in approximately 31%.

Study conclusions and caveats: The best predictor of response was reported to be early blood T cell clone dynamics, with interferon-beta. In blood, tumor-derived TCR clones expanded after radiotherapy plus ipilimumab.

Trimming left V 2 bases short and J 5 bases short, with 8 bases between. CDR1 and CDR2 from the germline V gene are SGHRS and YFSETQ. The CDR3 contains 12 residues. Method: immunoSEQ multiplex PCR; TCRdb's copy keeps in-frame clones and lacks some. The sample has about 55,000 clones; approximately 84% are singletons. A remark on this clone: Its specificity is unknown.

The chain carries TRBV5-1 and TRBJ2-7; D may be TRBD1 (6 bases). The sequence was collected from a human donor with non-small cell lung cancer whose response to radiotherapy plus ipilimumab could not be evaluated. The material was peripheral blood, obtained from a patient treated with radiotherapy plus ipilimumab. The CDR3 region has the DNA TGCGCCAGCAGCTTCCAGGGGAACGAGCAGTACTTC. Translated: CASSFQGNEQYF. Full variable domain (missing parts from reference TRBV5-1 and TRBJ2-7): KAGVTQTPRYLIKTRGQQVTLSCSPISGHRSVSWYQQTPGQGLQFLFEYFSETQRNKGNFPGRFSGRQFSNSRSEMNVSTLELGDSALYLCASSFQGNEQYFGPGTRLTVT.